The 30 T cell receptor beta chains in this list originate from one sample, sequenced in a study of CD8 T cells in ankylosing spondylitis. TCRdb itself ran the 5' RACE reads through MiXCR, one entry per CDR3 protein. The sample gives tens of thousands of distinct CDR3 sequences, roughly 9.6% of which show up once; more than 1.3% is in the top ten. Material: blood, either unsorted or a sorted T cell fraction (not recorded which). These TCRs come from a male donor with ankylosing spondylitis or in good health (not recorded which).

This clonotype was counted ten times or more. The chain employs TRBV20-1 and TRBJ2-3; D not certain. This CDR3 contains 14 residues. Germline V gene data show CDR1 as DFQATT and CDR2 as SNEGSKA (reference sequence). V lost 2 bases, J lost 5 bases, and 14 bases lay in between. The CDR3 bases are TGCAGTGCTAGAACCGGGCTGCTAAGAGATACGCAGTATTTT. This encodes CSARTGLLRDTQYF.

This clonotype was counted many times. The chain recombines TRBV6-5 with TRBJ1-6; D not resolved. CDR1 and CDR2 from the germline V gene are MNHEY and SVGAGI. V lost 2 bases, J lost 0 bases, and 8 bases lay in between. This CDR3 is built from 16 residues. The chain's CDR3 is CASSYRGGSYNSPLHF. The CDR3 DNA reads TGTGCCAGCAGTTACCGGGGAGGCTCCTATAATTCACCCCTCCACTTT.

This clonotype has ten or more counts. The chain has TRBV29-1 and TRBJ2-5; 7 bases are a match to TRBD1. The V and J ends lost 2 bases and 0 bases, in that order; junction bases with no gene match: 6. Germline V gene lookup returns CDR1 SQVTM and CDR2 ANQGSEA. CDR3 size: 15 residues. CDR3 sequence (DNA): TGCAGCGTTGAATGGGCAGGGGGTTACCAAGAGACCCAGTACTTC. This gives the protein CSVEWAGGYQETQYF.

The chain has TRBV19 and TRBJ1-1; 9 nucleotides align to TRBD1. Unmatched junction bases numbered 5, after V lost 5 bases and J lost 4 bases. CDR3 length: 14 amino acids. From germline, CDR1 is LNHDA and CDR2 SQIVND (reference sequence). The CDR3 nucleotides read TGTGCCAGTAGTGCGGGACAGGGTGGCACTGAAGCTTTCTTT. Translating it yields CASSAGQGGTEAFF.

This clonotype has ten or more counts. The chain recombines TRBV28 with TRBJ2-7, with D uncertain. CDR3 length equals 12 residues. V shed 6 bases and J shed 2 bases, with 8 bases lying between them. Germline assignment: CDR1 MDHEN and CDR2 SYDVKM. The DNA for the CDR3 is TGTGCCAGCAGAACAATAGCCTACGAGCAGTACTTC. This sequence encodes CASRTIAYEQYF.

This clonotype came up many times. The chain recombines TRBV5-5 with TRBJ1-2; D is perhaps TRBD1 (5 bases). Per the germline V gene, CDR1 is SGHKS and CDR2 is YYEKEE (reference sequence). V was pared by 5 bases and J by 5 bases, with 22 bases between. The CDR3 length is 16 residues. Here the CDR3 reads CASSLSGTRNTYGYTF. The CDR3 DNA reads as TGTGCCAGCAGTCTTAGCGGGACCCGCAACACTTATGGCTACACCTTC. Drawing the rest from reference TRBV5-5 and TRBJ1-2, the complete variable domain is DAGVTQSPTHLIKTRGQQVTLRCSPISGHKSVSWYQQVLGQGPQFIFQYYEKEERGRGNFPDRFSARQFPNYSSELNVNALLLGDSALYLCASSLSGTRNTYGYTFGSGTRLTVV.

This clonotype was recorded at least ten times. The genes are TRBV29-1 and TRBJ1-1, with D maybe TRBD1 (6 bases). The ends were cut back, 6 bases at V and 5 bases at J, with 19 bases in the middle. CDR3 length equals 14 residues. CDR1 is SQVTM, CDR2 ANQGSEA, per germline. The DNA of the CDR3 is TGCAGCGTGGCCGGGGGCGCAATGGGGACTGAAGCTTTCTTT. It yields the protein CSVAGGAMGTEAFF.

This clonotype was found a few times. The CDR3 protein is CASSLEVDSNTGELFF. Written as DNA, the CDR3 is TGCGCCAGCAGCTTGGAAGTCGACAGCAACACCGGGGAGCTGTTTTTT. V and J are TRBV5-1 and TRBJ2-2; TRBD1 is a possible D gene (5 bases). CDR3 size: 16 residues. The germline gives CDR1 SGHRS, CDR2 YFSETQ. The V end lost 0 bases, the J end lost 2 bases, and 11 bases lay between the germline ends.

This clonotype was recorded many times. V and J are TRBV12-3 or TRBV12-4 and TRBJ1-2; weak D call: TRBD1 (5 bases). Trimming stripped 1 base from V and 5 bases from J, with 14 bases between. This CDR3 has 15 amino acids. CDR3 in amino acids: CASSLGAVRGYGYTF. The CDR3, as DNA: TGTGCCAGCAGTTTAGGGGCAGTCCGGGGGTATGGCTACACCTTC.

The rearrangement uses TRBV5-1 and TRBJ1-3; 7 nucleotides agree with TRBD1. The CDR3 runs 15 residues. CDR1 and CDR2 from the germline V gene are SGHRS and YFSETQ. V lost 3 bases, J lost 0 bases, and 3 bases stayed unmatched. The DNA for the CDR3 is TGCGCCAGCAGCTCGACAGGGAACTCTGGAAACACCATATATTTT. It encodes CASSSTGNSGNTIYF. Variable domain in full (rest from reference TRBV5-1 and TRBJ1-3): KAGVTQTPRYLIKTRGQQVTLSCSPISGHRSVSWYQQTPGQGLQFLFEYFSETQRNKGNFPGRFSGRQFSNSRSEMNVSTLELGDSALYLCASSSTGNSGNTIYFGEGSWLTVV.

There are a few counts of this clonotype. The rearrangement uses TRBV7-2 and TRBJ1-6, with D perhaps TRBD1 (5 bases). The V and J ends lost 2 bases and 9 bases respectively, with 11 bases between them. The CDR3 spans 14 residues. Germline CDR1 and CDR2: SGHTA and FQGNSA. CDR3 residues: CASSLSIRASPLHF. The DNA for the CDR3 is TGTGCCAGCAGCTTATCGATCAGGGCTTCACCCCTCCACTTT.

In regard to this clonotype: Mismatch with germline at one junction end may stem from a read error. The V call is TRBV5-1, the J call TRBJ2-2, with 7 bases matching TRBD2. The CDR3 is 16 residues long. CDR1 and CDR2 (germline): SGHRS, YFSETQ. This CDR3 is CASRLEPGGNTGELFF. The CDR3 nucleotides are TGCGCCAGCAGATTGGAGCCGGGGGGGAACACCGGGGAGCTGTTTTTT.

This clonotype was observed at least ten times. The chain is built from TRBV28 and TRBJ2-1, with 9 bases fitting TRBD1. CDR1 MDHEN and CDR2 SYDVKM come from the germline V gene. The CDR3 sequence is 15 residues long. The trim removed 5 bases at V and 6 bases at J, leaving 8 bases unmatched. Written as DNA, the CDR3 is TGTGCCAGCAGTCGAACGGGACAGGGTTTCAATGAGCAGTTCTTC. Protein: CASSRTGQGFNEQFF.

This clonotype was detected only a few times. V usage is TRBV10-3 and J usage is TRBJ2-2; D gene unclear. CDR1 is ENHRY and CDR2 is SYGVKD in the germline V gene. The CDR3 extends over 14 amino acids. The V gene lost 3 bases and the J gene lost 2 bases, with 7 bases spanning the gap. The CDR3 sequence: CAISDSRNTGELFF. CDR3 DNA sequence: TGTGCCATCAGTGACAGCAGAAACACCGGGGAGCTGTTTTTT.

This clonotype has ten or more counts. CDR3 nucleotide sequence: TGCAGCGTTTTCAGGGTGGCCACCGGGGAGCTGTTTTTT. Translated, it gives CSVFRVATGELFF. This chain joins TRBV29-1 and TRBJ2-2, with D possibly TRBD1 on 5 matching bases. This CDR3 is built from 13 residues. Trimming stripped 5 bases from V and 4 bases from J, with 11 bases between. From germline, CDR1 is SQVTM and CDR2 ANQGSEA.

This clonotype was detected many times. The V call is TRBV5-1, the J call TRBJ2-5, with a weak D call TRBD1 (5 bases). The CDR3 has 14 residues. Trimming cost V 4 bases and J 0 bases, with 10 bases left between them. Germline loops: CDR1 SGHRS, CDR2 YFSETQ. CDR3 nucleotides: TGCGCCAGCAGCGTTCAGGGTTACCAAGAGACCCAGTACTTC. Amino acids: CASSVQGYQETQYF.

This clonotype was counted ten times or more. V gene TRBV5-1 combines with J gene TRBJ2-7, with TRBD1 matching 8 bases. The junction had 2 bases not matched to a gene; V was cut back by 2 bases and J by 1 base. The V gene's germline CDR1 is SGHRS and CDR2 YFSETQ. CDR3 size: 14 residues. The CDR3 coding sequence is TGCGCCAGCAGCTTCGGACAGGGATCCTACGAGCAGTACTTC. Residues: CASSFGQGSYEQYF. Filled out from reference TRBV5-1 and TRBJ2-7, the complete variable domain reads KAGVTQTPRYLIKTRGQQVTLSCSPISGHRSVSWYQQTPGQGLQFLFEYFSETQRNKGNFPGRFSGRQFSNSRSEMNVSTLELGDSALYLCASSFGQGSYEQYFGPGTRLTVT.

A word on this clonotype: This clone may be a read error of a much larger clone one base away. J is TRBJ1-2 and V is TRBV24-1, with no clear D. V lost 4 bases to trimming and J lost 4 bases, with 18 bases between them. The CDR3 spans 16 residues. Germline V lookup: CDR1 KGHDR, CDR2 SFDVKD. CDR3 nucleotides: TGTGCCACCAGTGACTACAAGTGTGGGAGCAGCTATGGCTACACCTTC. This encodes CATSDYKCGSSYGYTF.

The rearrangement links TRBV7-2 to TRBJ2-7, with TRBD1 as a possible D gene (5 bases). The germline V and J ends were trimmed by 5 bases and 0 bases, with 14 bases remaining between them. The germline V gene encodes CDR1 SGHTA and CDR2 FQGNSA. The CDR3 loop spans 15 amino acids. The CDR3 region is CASSVTGRPSYEQYF. CDR3 DNA sequence: TGTGCCAGCAGCGTAACAGGACGACCCTCCTACGAGCAGTACTTC. The full variable domain, completed using reference TRBV7-2 and TRBJ2-7, is GAGVSQSPSNKVTEKGKDVELRCDPISGHTALYWYRQSLGQGLEFLIYFQGNSAPDKSGLPSDRFSAERTGGSVSTLTIQRTQQEDSAVYLCASSVTGRPSYEQYFGPGTRLTVT.

The chain recombines TRBV28 with TRBJ2-3, with D unclear. CDR3 length: 16 residues. Germline V gene sequence: CDR1 MDHEN, CDR2 SYDVKM. V dropped 5 bases and J dropped 0 bases, with 15 bases sitting between them. The CDR3 sequence: CASSPLLHSSTDTQYF. CDR3 DNA: TGTGCCAGCAGTCCCCTCCTCCACTCTAGCACAGATACGCAGTATTTT.

This chain joins TRBV18 and TRBJ1-1, with 12 bases matching TRBD1. CDR3 length: 16 amino acids. After removal of 2 bases from V and 4 bases from J, the junction contained 5 bases not matched to a gene. Germline loops: CDR1 KGHSH, CDR2 LQKENI. The CDR3 DNA sequence: TGTGCCAGCTCACCAGGGACAGGGGGCTCCAGCACTGAAGCTTTCTTT. Its protein product is CASSPGTGGSSTEAFF.

This clonotype appeared many times. V is TRBV2 and J is TRBJ2-3; D is possibly TRBD2 (6 bases). Trimming took off 11 bases at V and 6 bases at J, with 6 bases between the two ends. Germline V CDR1 and CDR2: SNHLY, FYNNEI. The CDR3 has 9 amino acids. Written as DNA, the CDR3 is TGTGCCGGGGGGGATACGCAGTATTTT. This codes for CAGGDTQYF.

This clonotype was observed many times. The chain employs TRBV10-3 and TRBJ1-5; 7 bases fit TRBD1. The trim removed 0 bases at V and 7 bases at J, leaving 6 bases unmatched. This CDR3 contains 15 residues. Germline lookup yields CDR1 ENHRY and CDR2 SYGVKD. This CDR3 reads CAISESGAGGQPQHF. CDR3 coding DNA: TGTGCCATCAGTGAGTCGGGCGCAGGGGGACAGCCCCAGCATTTT.

This clonotype was recorded a few times. CDR3: CASRRQGLPDTQYF. The CDR3 region has the DNA TGTGCCAGCAGACGCCAGGGGCTCCCAGATACGCAGTATTTT. The chain couples TRBV6-1 to TRBJ2-3; TRBD1 is a possible D gene (6 bases). The germline V gene has CDR1 MNHNS and CDR2 SASEGT. Trimming took off 6 bases at V and 4 bases at J, with 14 bases between the two ends. This CDR3 region has 14 residues.

About this clonotype: Just one base apart from a much larger clone, this may be a read error. The chain joins TRBV29-1 to TRBJ2-5, with 9 bases lining up with TRBD2. The CDR3 runs to 14 residues. CDR1 SQVTM and CDR2 ANQGSEA come from the germline V gene. V dropped 3 bases and J dropped 9; count of bases not matched to a gene: 11. CDR3 loop: CSVEASGELEAQYF. CDR3 DNA: TGCAGCGTTGAGGCTAGCGGGGAACTCGAGGCCCAGTACTTC. The complete variable domain, with remaining parts taken from reference TRBV29-1 and TRBJ2-5, reads SAVISQKPSRDICQRGTSLTIQCQVDSQVTMMFWYRQQPGQSLTLIATANQGSEATYESGFVIDKFPISRPNLTFSTLTVSNMSPEDSSIYLCSVEASGELEAQYFGPGTRLLVL.

This clonotype was detected many times. The chain carries TRBV5-1 and TRBJ1-6, with 9 bases that match TRBD1. The J segment lost 0 bases and the V segment lost 5 bases, leaving 12 bases of the junction unmatched. The CDR3 totals 19 residues. From germline, CDR1 is SGHRS and CDR2 YFSETQ. The CDR3 protein is CASSLTGQGRSSYNSPLHF. CDR3 coding DNA: TGCGCCAGCAGTTTGACGGGACAGGGAAGAAGCTCCTATAATTCACCCCTCCACTTT.

This clonotype was counted many times. The chain links TRBV18 to TRBJ1-3; no clear D gene. Deletions cut 3 bases from V and 0 bases from J, with 9 bases between. CDR1 and CDR2 (germline): KGHSH, LQKENI. This CDR3 is 15 amino acids long. The CDR3 bases are TGTGCCAGCTCACCCCGGGCCAACTCTGGAAACACCATATATTTT. Its protein product is CASSPRANSGNTIYF.

The table lists this clonotype with many counts. The chain links TRBV7-8 to TRBJ2-2; TRBD1 matches at 8 bases. Trimming took 1 base from V and 3 from J; bases not matched to a gene: 4. The length of the CDR3 is 16 residues. CDR1 is SGHVS and CDR2 is FQNEAQ in the germline V gene. This CDR3 reads CASSLVGRGHTGELFF. The CDR3 region has the DNA TGTGCCAGCAGCTTAGTCGGCAGGGGGCACACCGGGGAGCTGTTTTTT.

This clonotype was counted many times. The gene calls are TRBV2 and TRBJ2-5; D remains unclear. Trimming cost V 6 bases and J 1 base, with 12 bases left between them. The CDR3 length is 14 residues. Germline V gene sequence: CDR1 SNHLY, CDR2 FYNNEI. Here the CDR3 reads CASSHRRTQETQYF. The CDR3 nucleotides read TGTGCCAGCAGCCATAGACGGACCCAAGAGACCCAGTACTTC.

This chain uses TRBV24-1 with TRBJ2-1; possible D gene TRBD2, 5 bases. V shed 5 bases and J shed 7 bases, with 11 bases lying between them. CDR3 length equals 13 residues. The germline V gene encodes CDR1 KGHDR and CDR2 SFDVKD. DNA of the CDR3: TGTGCCACCAGTGTTCAGGCGGGTAATGAGCAGTTCTTC. It codes for CATSVQAGNEQFF.